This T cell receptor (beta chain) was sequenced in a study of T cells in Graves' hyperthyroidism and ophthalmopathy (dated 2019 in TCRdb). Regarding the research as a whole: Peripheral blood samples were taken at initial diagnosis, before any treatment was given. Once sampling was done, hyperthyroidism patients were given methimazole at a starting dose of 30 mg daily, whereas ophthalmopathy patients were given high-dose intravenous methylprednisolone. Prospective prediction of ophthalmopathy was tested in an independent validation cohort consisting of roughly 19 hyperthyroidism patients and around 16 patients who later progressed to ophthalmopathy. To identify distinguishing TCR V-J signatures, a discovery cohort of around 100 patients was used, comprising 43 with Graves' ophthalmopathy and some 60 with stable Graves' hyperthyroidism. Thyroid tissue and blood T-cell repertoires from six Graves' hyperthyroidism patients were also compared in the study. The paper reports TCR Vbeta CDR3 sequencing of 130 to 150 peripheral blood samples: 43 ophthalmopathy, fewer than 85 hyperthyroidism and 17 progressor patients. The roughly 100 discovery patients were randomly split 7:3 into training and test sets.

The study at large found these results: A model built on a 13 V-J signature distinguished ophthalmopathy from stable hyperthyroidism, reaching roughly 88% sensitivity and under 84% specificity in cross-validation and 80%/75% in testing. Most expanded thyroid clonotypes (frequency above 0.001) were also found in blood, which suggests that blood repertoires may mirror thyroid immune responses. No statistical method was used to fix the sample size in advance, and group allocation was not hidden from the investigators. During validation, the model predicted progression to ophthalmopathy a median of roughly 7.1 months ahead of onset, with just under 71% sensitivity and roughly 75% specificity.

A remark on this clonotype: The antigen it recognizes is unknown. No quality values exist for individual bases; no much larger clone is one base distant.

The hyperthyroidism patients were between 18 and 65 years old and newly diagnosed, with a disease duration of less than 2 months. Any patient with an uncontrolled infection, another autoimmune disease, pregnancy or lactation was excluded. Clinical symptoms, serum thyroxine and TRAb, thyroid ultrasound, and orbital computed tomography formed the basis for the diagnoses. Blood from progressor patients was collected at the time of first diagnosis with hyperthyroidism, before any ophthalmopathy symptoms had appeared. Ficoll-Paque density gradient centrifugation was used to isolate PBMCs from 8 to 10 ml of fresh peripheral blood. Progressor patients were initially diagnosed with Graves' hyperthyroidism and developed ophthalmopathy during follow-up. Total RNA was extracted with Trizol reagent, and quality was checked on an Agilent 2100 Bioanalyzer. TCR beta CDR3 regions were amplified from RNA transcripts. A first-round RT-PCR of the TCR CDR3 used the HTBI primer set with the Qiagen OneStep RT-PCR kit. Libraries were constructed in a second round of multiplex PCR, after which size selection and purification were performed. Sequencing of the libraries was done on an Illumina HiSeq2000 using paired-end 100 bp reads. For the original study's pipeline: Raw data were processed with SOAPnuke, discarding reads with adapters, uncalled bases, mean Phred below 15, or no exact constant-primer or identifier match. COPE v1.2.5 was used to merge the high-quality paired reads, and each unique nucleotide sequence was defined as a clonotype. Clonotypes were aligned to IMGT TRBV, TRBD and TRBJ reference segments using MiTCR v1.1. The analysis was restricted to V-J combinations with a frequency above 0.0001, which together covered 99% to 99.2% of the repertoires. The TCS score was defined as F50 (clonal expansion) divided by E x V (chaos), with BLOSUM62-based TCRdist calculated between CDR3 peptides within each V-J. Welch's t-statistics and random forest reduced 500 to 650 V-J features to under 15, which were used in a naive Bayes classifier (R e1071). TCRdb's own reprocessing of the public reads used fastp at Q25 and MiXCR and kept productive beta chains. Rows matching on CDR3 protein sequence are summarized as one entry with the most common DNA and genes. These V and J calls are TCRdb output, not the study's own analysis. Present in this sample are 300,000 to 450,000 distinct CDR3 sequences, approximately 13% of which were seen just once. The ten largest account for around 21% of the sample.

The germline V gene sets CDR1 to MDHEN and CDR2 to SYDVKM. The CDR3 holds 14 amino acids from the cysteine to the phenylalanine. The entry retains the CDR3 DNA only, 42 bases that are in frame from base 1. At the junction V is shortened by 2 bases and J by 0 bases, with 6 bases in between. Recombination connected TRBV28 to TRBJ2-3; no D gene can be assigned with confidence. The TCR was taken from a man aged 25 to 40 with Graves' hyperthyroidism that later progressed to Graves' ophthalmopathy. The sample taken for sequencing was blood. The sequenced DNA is TGTGCCAGCAGTTTAACGCTAAGCACAGATACGCAGTATTTT. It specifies CASSLTLSTDTQYF.